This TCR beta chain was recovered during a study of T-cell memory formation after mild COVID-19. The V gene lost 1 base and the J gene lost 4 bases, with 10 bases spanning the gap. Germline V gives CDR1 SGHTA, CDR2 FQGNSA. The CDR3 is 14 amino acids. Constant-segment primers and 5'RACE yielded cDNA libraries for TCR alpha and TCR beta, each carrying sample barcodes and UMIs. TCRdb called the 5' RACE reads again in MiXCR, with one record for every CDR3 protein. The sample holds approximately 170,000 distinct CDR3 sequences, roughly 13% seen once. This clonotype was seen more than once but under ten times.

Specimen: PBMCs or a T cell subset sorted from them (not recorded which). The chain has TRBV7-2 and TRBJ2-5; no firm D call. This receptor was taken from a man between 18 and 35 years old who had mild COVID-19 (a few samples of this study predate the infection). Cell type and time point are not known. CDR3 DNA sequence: TGTGCCAGCAGCTTAGTTGGGTTTGGAGAGACCCAGTACTTC. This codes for CASSLVGFGETQYF.